These 25 T cell receptor beta chains came from one sample sequenced in a study of blood T cell repertoires in COVID-19. TCRdb's table, derived via immunoSEQ multiplex PCR, lists solely in-frame clones and lacks some. The profile covers about 530,000 clones, with about 88% appearing a single time and about 8% taken by the ten largest. The material sequenced was peripheral blood. These receptors originate from a woman aged 45-59 years with COVID-19, enrolled during active disease.

The genes are TRBV5-1 and TRBJ1-2; D might be TRBD1 (6 bases). Looked up from germline, CDR1 is SGHRS and CDR2 is YFSETQ. V lost 0 bases and J 4 bases, leaving 22 bases between the germline ends. This CDR3 contains 18 residues. The CDR3 nucleotides are TGCGCCAGCAGCTTGGATGGGGCCGCTGCAGGGGAGGGCTATGGCTACACCTTC. As protein: CASSLDGAAAGEGYGYTF. Supplemented by reference TRBV5-1 and TRBJ1-2, the full variable domain reads KAGVTQTPRYLIKTRGQQVTLSCSPISGHRSVSWYQQTPGQGLQFLFEYFSETQRNKGNFPGRFSGRQFSNSRSEMNVSTLELGDSALYLCASSLDGAAAGEGYGYTFGSGTRLTVV.

CDR3 sequence (DNA): TGCGCCAGCAGCTCCGGTGGACAGGGGGCCGGTTTCACTGAAGCTTTCTTT. This translates into CASSSGGQGAGFTEAFF. The J gene is TRBJ1-1, the V gene TRBV5-1; 11 nucleotides line up with TRBD1. CDR3 length equals 17 residues. V was pared by 3 bases and J by 4 bases, with 11 bases of the junction left unmatched. CDR1 is SGHRS, CDR2 YFSETQ, per germline. The whole variable domain, filled in from reference TRBV5-1 and TRBJ1-1, reads KAGVTQTPRYLIKTRGQQVTLSCSPISGHRSVSWYQQTPGQGLQFLFEYFSETQRNKGNFPGRFSGRQFSNSRSEMNVSTLELGDSALYLCASSSGGQGAGFTEAFFGQGTRLTVV.

The V gene is TRBV18, the J gene TRBJ1-2; TRBD1 agrees at 7 bases. The V gene end was trimmed by 2 bases and the J gene end by 3 bases; junction bases not matched to a gene: 12. The CDR3 has 17 amino acids. Germline V lookup: CDR1 KGHSH, CDR2 LQKENI. Here the CDR3 DNA reads TGTGCCAGCTCACCATATGGAGGGGGCGTGTTAGACTATGGCTACACCTTC. Its protein is CASSPYGGGVLDYGYTF. Variable domain in full (rest from reference TRBV18 and TRBJ1-2): NAGVMQNPRHLVRRRGQEARLRCSPMKGHSHVYWYRQLPEEGLKFMVYLQKENIIDESGMPKERFSAEFPKEGPSILRIQQVVRGDSAAYFCASSPYGGGVLDYGYTFGSGTRLTVV.

The chain is built from TRBV10-1 and TRBJ2-1, with D uncertain. This CDR3 has 11 residues. Trimming removed 3 bases from V and 8 bases from J, with 5 bases in between. The V gene's germline CDR1 is WNHNN and CDR2 SYGVQD (reference sequence). CDR3 nucleotide sequence: TGCGCCAGCAGTGATCGCGATGAGCAGTTCTTC. This gives the protein CASSDRDEQFF.

In its sample, this clone was seen once. CDR3 in amino acids: CASSLSQGNSPLHF. CDR3 in DNA: TGTGCCAGCAGCCTTTCACAGGGTAATTCACCCCTCCACTTT. The chain carries TRBV3-1 (or the pseudogene TRBV3-2) and TRBJ1-6; possibly TRBD1 for D (6 bases). CDR1 is LGHDT, CDR2 YNNKEL, per germline (reference sequence). Trimming shortened V by 4 bases and J by 6 bases, and 10 bases separated the two germline ends. This CDR3 spans 14 amino acids.

The chain is built from TRBV10-1 and TRBJ2-2; 11 bases agree with TRBD1. CDR3 length: 15 residues. The ends lost 5 bases at V and 8 bases at J; junction bases unmatched: 7. The germline V gene has CDR1 WNHNN and CDR2 SYGVQD (reference sequence). In DNA form, the CDR3 reads TGCGCCAGCAGTAAAGGGACAGGGGGAGGAGGGGAGCTGTTTTTT. Protein product: CASSKGTGGGGELFF.

The gene calls are TRBV11-3 and TRBJ1-1; 10 nucleotides agree with TRBD1. CDR3 length equals 16 residues. Germline CDR1 is SGHNT and CDR2 is YENEEA. Losses at the gene ends were 5 bases for V and 4 bases for J; bases not matched to a gene: 10. The CDR3 sequence is CASSRSPGQGTTEAFF. Written as DNA, the CDR3 is TGTGCCAGCAGCCGGAGCCCGGGACAGGGGACCACTGAAGCTTTCTTT.

Comment on this clone: A much larger clone is a single base away; this may be a read error. The chain recombines TRBV25-1 with TRBJ1-4, with 8 bases identical to TRBD1. This CDR3 spans 14 amino acids. Trimming at V came to 6 bases and at J to 4 bases, leaving 4 bases not matched to a gene. Germline V lookup: CDR1 MGHDK, CDR2 SYGVNS. The CDR3 DNA reads TGTGCCAGCAGCCTTGGACAGGGTAATGAAAAACTGTTTTTT. This codes for CASSLGQGNEKLFF.

The chain links TRBV30 to TRBJ1-2; D gene unclear. This CDR3 spans 14 amino acids. Germline V lookup: CDR1 GTSNPN, CDR2 SVGIG (reference sequence). V lost 0 bases, J lost 5 bases, and 13 bases lay in between. The CDR3 loop is CAWSVEPEGYGYTF. The CDR3 bases are TGTGCCTGGAGTGTAGAACCAGAGGGATATGGCTACACCTTC.

With respect to this clone: Other DNA sequences from this sample encode an identical CDR3 as well. V gene TRBV7-9 combines with J gene TRBJ2-3; D is unclear. In germline, CDR1 is SEHNR, CDR2 FQNEAQ (reference sequence). V lost 5 bases and J 0 bases, leaving 3 bases between the germline ends. This CDR3 is 12 amino acids long. DNA for the CDR3: TGTGCCAGCAGCCCAAGCACAGATACGCAGTATTTT. Protein product: CASSPSTDTQYF.

V is TRBV9 and J is TRBJ1-2; 9 nucleotides line up with TRBD1. V was pared by 5 bases and J by 0 bases, with 5 bases of the junction left unmatched. This CDR3 comprises 15 residues. Germline-derived CDR1 and CDR2 are SGDLS and YYNGEE. The CDR3 loop reads CASRGQGPANYGYTF. CDR3 coding DNA: TGTGCCAGCAGGGGACAGGGCCCAGCTAACTATGGCTACACCTTC.

The J gene is TRBJ2-2, the V gene TRBV6-5; the D gene is possibly TRBD2 (6 bases). V was cut by 6 bases and J by 3 bases, with 14 bases left in between. The CDR3 is 15 amino acids. Germline values: CDR1 MNHEY, CDR2 SVGAGI. CDR3 loop: CASRSPGLYTGELFF. CDR3 DNA sequence: TGTGCCAGCAGATCCCCGGGACTTTACACCGGGGAGCTGTTTTTT.

This chain links TRBV18 with TRBJ2-7; 10 bases map to TRBD1. The CDR3 extends over 15 amino acids. The junction had 9 bases not matched to a gene; V was cut back by 4 bases and J by 6 bases. The germline CDR1 and CDR2 sequences are KGHSH and LQKENI. CDR3 residues: CASSRRQGAQGEQYF. The CDR3 nucleotides read TGTGCCAGCTCACGACGACAGGGGGCGCAGGGCGAGCAGTACTTC. The whole variable domain, remainder taken from reference TRBV18 and TRBJ2-7, is NAGVMQNPRHLVRRRGQEARLRCSPMKGHSHVYWYRQLPEEGLKFMVYLQKENIIDESGMPKERFSAEFPKEGPSILRIQQVVRGDSAAYFCASSRRQGAQGEQYFGPGTRLTVT.

The genes are TRBV28 and TRBJ2-1, with TRBD1 matching over 8 bases. V shed 5 bases, J shed 4 bases, and the junction held 7 bases outside the gene matches. This CDR3 contains 15 residues. CDR1 and CDR2 from the germline V gene are MDHEN and SYDVKM. This CDR3 reads CASSLTGAQYNEQFF. As DNA, the CDR3 is TGTGCCAGCAGTCTGACAGGGGCCCAATACAATGAGCAGTTCTTC.

The V gene is TRBV7-9, the J gene TRBJ1-5; 8 bases line up with TRBD1. The CDR3 length is 17 residues. Germline trimming cut 2 bases from V and 5 bases from J; bases unmatched to any gene: 11. CDR1 SEHNR and CDR2 FQNEAQ come from the germline V gene (reference sequence). CDR3 protein: CASSLSLGTGQYQPQHF. CDR3 in DNA: TGTGCCAGCAGCTTAAGTCTAGGGACAGGACAATATCAGCCCCAGCATTTT.

The V call is TRBV5-1, the J call TRBJ2-1, with TRBD2 matching 8 bases. CDR1 is SGHRS and CDR2 is YFSETQ in the germline V gene. CDR3 length: 16 amino acids. V gave up 5 bases and J gave up 2 bases; unmatched junction bases: 9. The DNA for the CDR3 is TGCGCCAGCAGTGAGGGAGCGGGGGAACCCTACAATGAGCAGTTCTTC. Translating it yields CASSEGAGEPYNEQFF.

The chain combines TRBV12-3 or TRBV12-4 with TRBJ1-3; no firm D call. The CDR3 is 12 residues long. Trimming took 6 bases from V and 8 from J, leaving 11 bases between them. CDR3 in DNA: TGTGCCAGCAGCCAACCGGGGTACACCATATATTTT. Translated, it gives CASSQPGYTIYF.

The J gene is TRBJ2-2, the V gene TRBV3-1 (or the pseudogene TRBV3-2), with TRBD1 matching 9 bases. The CDR3 has 16 amino acids. Looked up from germline, CDR1 is LGHDT and CDR2 is YNNKEL (reference sequence). The trim removed 4 bases at V and 6 bases at J, leaving 9 bases unmatched. The CDR3 spells CASSPYRDRVPGELFF. CDR3 DNA sequence: TGTGCCAGCAGCCCTTACCGGGACAGGGTCCCCGGGGAGCTGTTTTTT.

This chain joins TRBV11-3 and TRBJ2-3; D is perhaps TRBD2 (6 bases). This CDR3 is built from 13 residues. Germline V lookup: CDR1 SGHNT, CDR2 YENEEA. V lost 3 bases and J 7 bases, leaving 11 bases between the germline ends. CDR3 DNA sequence: TGTGCCAGCAGCTTGGAGGGGTTGCATACGCAGTATTTT. The encoded protein is CASSLEGLHTQYF.

The gene calls are TRBV7-9 and TRBJ1-1; tentatively, D is TRBD1 (5 bases). V lost 4 bases, J lost 4 bases, and 7 bases lay in between. The CDR3 is 12 amino acids. CDR1 is SEHNR, CDR2 FQNEAQ, per germline (reference sequence). The CDR3 region is CASSSGGTEAFF. CDR3 nucleotide sequence: TGTGCCAGCAGCTCCGGGGGCACTGAAGCTTTCTTT.

V gene TRBV27 combines with J gene TRBJ1-5; TRBD1 is a possible D gene (5 bases). Germline V gene sequence: CDR1 MNHEY, CDR2 SMNVEV (reference sequence). The CDR3 is made up of 17 amino acids. The V end lost 4 bases, the J end lost 9 bases, and 25 bases lay between the germline ends. The CDR3, as DNA: TGTGCCAGCAGTTCCTCGATACGCCGGCGGGGGGAGAGGCCCCAGCATTTT. Translated, it gives CASSSSIRRRGERPQHF.

The J gene is TRBJ1-1, the V gene TRBV19; D gene unclear. The CDR3 has 14 amino acids. The V end lost 3 bases, the J end lost 4 bases, and 12 bases lay between the germline ends. From germline, CDR1 is LNHDA and CDR2 SQIVND (reference sequence). CDR3 region: CASSIGSAGTEAFF. In DNA, the CDR3 is TGTGCCAGTAGTATCGGCTCGGCGGGCACTGAAGCTTTCTTT.

CDR3 sequence reads: CASSPGGKDSPLHF. The CDR3 DNA reads TGTGCCAGCAGCCCAGGGGGCAAGGATTCACCCCTCCACTTT. The chain carries TRBV28 and TRBJ1-6; 8 positions match TRBD1. J was trimmed by 8 bases and V by 6 bases; bases with no gene match: 6. There are 14 residues in the CDR3. Germline V lookup: CDR1 MDHEN, CDR2 SYDVKM. The full variable domain, with the rest looked up from reference TRBV28 and TRBJ1-6, is DVKVTQSSRYLVKRTGEKVFLECVQDMDHENMFWYRQDPGLGLRLIYFSYDVKMKEKGDIPEGYSVSREKKERFSLILESASTNQTSMYLCASSPGGKDSPLHFGNGTRLTVT.

The CDR3 reads CATSEPLPRNTGELFF. In DNA form, the CDR3 reads TGTGCCACCAGCGAGCCTCTCCCTAGGAACACCGGGGAGCTGTTTTTT. The chain employs TRBV15 and TRBJ2-2; unclear D gene. V lost 5 bases and J 1 base, leaving 14 bases between the germline ends. Per germline, CDR1 LNHNV and CDR2 YYDKDF (reference sequence). The CDR3 has 16 residues.

The chain has TRBV4-1 and TRBJ2-1; 10 bases fit TRBD1. Germline lookup yields CDR1 MGHRA and CDR2 YSYEKL. The CDR3 runs to 14 residues. After removal of 4 bases from V and 7 bases from J, the junction contained 4 bases not matched to a gene. CDR3 sequence: CASSLRQGANEQFF. For the CDR3, the DNA is TGCGCCAGCAGCCTCCGACAGGGGGCGAATGAGCAGTTCTTC.